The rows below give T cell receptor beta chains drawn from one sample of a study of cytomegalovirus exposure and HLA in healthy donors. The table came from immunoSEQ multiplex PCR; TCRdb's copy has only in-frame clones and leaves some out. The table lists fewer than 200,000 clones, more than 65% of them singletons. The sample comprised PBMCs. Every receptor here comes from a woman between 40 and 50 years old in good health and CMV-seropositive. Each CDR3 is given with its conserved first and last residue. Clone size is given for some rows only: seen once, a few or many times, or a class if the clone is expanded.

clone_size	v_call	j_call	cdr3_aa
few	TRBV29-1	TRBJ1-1	CSVCEQENTEAFF
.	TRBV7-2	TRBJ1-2	CASSLILADNYGYTF
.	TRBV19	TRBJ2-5	CASSGLVGETQYF
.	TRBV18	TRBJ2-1	CASSPGTSGYNEQFF
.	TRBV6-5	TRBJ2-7	CASSRQGVTYEQYF
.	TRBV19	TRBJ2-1	CASSIQAGGMYNEQFF
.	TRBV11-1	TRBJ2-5	CASSLEGGRGETQYF
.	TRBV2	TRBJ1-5	CASRARTGGGQPQNF
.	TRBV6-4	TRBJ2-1	CASSDSGGSPNEQFF
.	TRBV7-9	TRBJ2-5	CASSLGSTVQETQYF
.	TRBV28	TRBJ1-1	CASSGHKNTEAFF
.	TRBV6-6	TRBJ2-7	CASRNQGPTYEQYF
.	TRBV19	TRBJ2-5	CASSAFGDQETQYF
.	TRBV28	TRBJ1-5	CASSSLWTGEGNQPQHF
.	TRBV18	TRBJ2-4	CASSPPQGQAKNIQYF
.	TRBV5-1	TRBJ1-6	CASSLAGEGSPLNF
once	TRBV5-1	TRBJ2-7	CASSKRTGTYEQYF
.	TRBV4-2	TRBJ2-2	CASSQDTASGERELFF
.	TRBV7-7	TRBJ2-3	CASSLGLAGETDTQYF
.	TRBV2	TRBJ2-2	CASTKQTNTGELFF
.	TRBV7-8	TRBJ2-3	CASSLVFGAGATDTQYF
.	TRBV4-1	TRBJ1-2	CASSQGDRDLYGYTF
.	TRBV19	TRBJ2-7	CASSGLAGQEYEQYF
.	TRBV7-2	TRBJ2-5	CASSLSLETQYF
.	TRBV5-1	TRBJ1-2	CASSLALNNYGYTF
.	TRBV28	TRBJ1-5	CASGWTGVNQPQHF
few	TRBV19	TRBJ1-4	CASKGQGATNEKLFF
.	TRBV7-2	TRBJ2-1	CASSFHGLAGGNEQFF
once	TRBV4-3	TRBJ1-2	CASSQDLDRSYGYTF
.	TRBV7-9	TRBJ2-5	CASSLPGQETQYF
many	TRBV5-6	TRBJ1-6	CASSLVAGTGGNSPLHF
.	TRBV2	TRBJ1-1	CASKSLATEAFF
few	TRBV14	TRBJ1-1	CASSQDRNTEAFF
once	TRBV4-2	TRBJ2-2	CASSQEKLAGELFF
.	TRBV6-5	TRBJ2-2	CASSITGAAGELFF
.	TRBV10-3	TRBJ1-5	CAISEGTAFYSNQPQNF
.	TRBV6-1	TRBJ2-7	CASTPTYWEMYEQYF
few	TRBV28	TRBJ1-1	CASSHRDSNTEAFF
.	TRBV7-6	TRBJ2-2	CASSSRTGFAGELFF
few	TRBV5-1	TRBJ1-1	CASSLIMEGTEAFF
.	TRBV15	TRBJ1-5	CATSRDREQPQHF
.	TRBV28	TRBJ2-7	CASTRTGVHEQYF
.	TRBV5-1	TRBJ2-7	CASSRGQGASYEQYF
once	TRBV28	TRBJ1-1	CASRGFGRGGDTEAFF
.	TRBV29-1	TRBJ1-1	CSVGHGGDTEAFF
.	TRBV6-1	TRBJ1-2	CASSEGQGSYGYPF
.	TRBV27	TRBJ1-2	CASSDFFYGYTF
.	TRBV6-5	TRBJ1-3	CASSFNRGPAGNTIYF
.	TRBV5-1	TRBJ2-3	CASSWRTGGPDTQYF
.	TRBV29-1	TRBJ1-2	CSAGQGDNYGYPF
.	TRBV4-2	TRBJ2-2	CASSQGLGAGTGELFF
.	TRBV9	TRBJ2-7	CASSRGTSRTYEQYF
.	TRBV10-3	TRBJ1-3	CAISGASGNTIYF
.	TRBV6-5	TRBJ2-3	CASSFDRNTDTPYF
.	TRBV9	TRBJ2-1	CASNAGGSAPMKTSYNEQFF
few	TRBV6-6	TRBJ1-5	CASTTSNQPQHF
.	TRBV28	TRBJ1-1	CASSLWGQLMNTEAFF
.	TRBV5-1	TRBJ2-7	CASSPAEQGKGEQYF
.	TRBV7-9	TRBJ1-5	CASSGTGGQPQHF